This T cell receptor beta chain originates from a study of T cells after posttransplantation cyclophosphamide. Broader study findings: Tissue-infiltrating T cells from skin or gut overlapped little with blood T cells. Recipient CMV seropositivity and CMV reactivation strongly tracked TRB clonality. Later blood repertoires were often dominated by clones from the donor CD8+ memory compartment.

Sequencing used immunoSEQ multiplex PCR; TCRdb keeps in-frame clones, though not all of them. Of about 40,000 clones listed, 80% to 95% are singletons. Treatment was busulfan-fludarabine conditioning, a marrow graft, and cyclophosphamide on days +3 and +4. To note about this clone: As yet, its antigen is unknown.

Trimming stripped 10 bases from V and 5 bases from J, with 12 bases between. CDR3 size: 12 residues. Germline V gene sequence: CDR1 SNHLY, CDR2 FYNNEI. The specimen comprised PBMCs, sampled about 64 days after allogeneic stem cell transplant with posttransplant cyclophosphamide. This chain joins TRBV2 and TRBJ2-4; TRBD1 might be the D (6 bases). The receptor's source is a male patient between 60 and 69 years old who received an allogeneic stem cell transplant from a related donor and was CMV-positive. Some T cells may have come from the graft donor. The CDR3 loop reads CAIQGPQNIQYF. The CDR3 DNA sequence: TGTGCCATCCAGGGGCCACAAAACATTCAGTACTTC.